This is a list of T cell receptor beta chains from one sample in a study of blood T cell repertoires in COVID-19. Sequenced by immunoSEQ multiplex PCR; TCRdb stores in-frame clones only, minus some. The table includes about 280,000 clones, about 88% detected once. Sequenced material: PBMCs or T cells enriched from blood (not recorded which). The receptors come from a woman aged 60 to 75 in a cohort exposed to, infected with or recovered from COVID-19 (not recorded which). The CDR3 runs from the conserved cysteine through the conserved F or W. The order of the fields is CDR3 protein, J gene, V gene.

CDR3: CATSRHRGLNTEAFF
J: TRBJ1-1
V: TRBV15

CDR3: CARSRPPRVHQNIQYF
J: TRBJ2-4
V: TRBV5-3

CDR3: CASSEASGANTGELFF
J: TRBJ2-2
V: TRBV6-1

CDR3: CASSEAKFEGGRETQYF
J: TRBJ2-5
V: TRBV6-1

CDR3: CASSKGSTAGSQETQYF
J: TRBJ2-5
V: TRBV4-3

CDR3: CASSSNYGYTF
J: TRBJ1-2
V: TRBV28

CDR3: CASSPRQGTTNEKLFF
J: TRBJ1-4
V: TRBV11-2

CDR3: CASSNRVQPQHF
J: TRBJ1-5
V: TRBV19

CDR3: CASSGGGTEAFF
J: TRBJ1-1
V: TRBV10-1

CDR3: CASSLYGYTDTQYF
J: TRBJ2-3
V: TRBV28

CDR3: CASNAESTDTQYF
J: TRBJ2-3
V: TRBV2

CDR3: CASSFGRARDTQYF
J: TRBJ2-3
V: TRBV7-3

CDR3: CASSEEAGVTTETQYF
J: TRBJ2-5
V: TRBV9

CDR3: CASSYSYRGAAEAFF
J: TRBJ1-1
V: TRBV6-5

CDR3: CASSLRGGTEAFF
J: TRBJ1-1
V: TRBV7-3

CDR3: CASSQTGMSNQPQHF
J: TRBJ1-5
V: TRBV28

CDR3: CASGLAGGSEQFF
J: TRBJ2-1
V: TRBV12-5